These 25 T cell receptor beta chains share one sample of origin, sequenced in a study of blood T cell repertoires in COVID-19. TCRdb's copy holds only in-frame clones and misses some; the assay was immunoSEQ multiplex PCR. Of approximately 110,000 clones listed, 86% were seen once; the top ten hold about 5.7%. What was sequenced was peripheral blood. These receptors were taken from a human donor in a cohort sampled during active COVID-19.

V gene TRBV6-5 combines with J gene TRBJ1-1; 9 nucleotides agree with TRBD1. Per germline, CDR1 MNHEY and CDR2 SVGAGI. This CDR3 region has 14 residues. Trimming took 5 bases from V and 1 from J; bases not matched to a gene: 2. This CDR3 reads CASSLTGGNTEAFF. In DNA form, the CDR3 reads TGTGCCAGCAGTCTGACAGGGGGGAACACTGAAGCTTTCTTT.

The chain joins TRBV24-1 to TRBJ2-1; the match to TRBD1 covers 10 bases. The CDR3 is 15 residues long. Germline CDR1 KGHDR, CDR2 SFDVKD. Trimming cost V 7 bases and J 6 bases; bases outside gene matches: 8. The CDR3 is CATSLTGGEGNEQFF. CDR3 coding DNA: TGTGCCACCAGCCTGACAGGGGGCGAAGGCAATGAGCAGTTCTTC.

J is TRBJ1-2 and V is TRBV6-2 or TRBV6-3; 7 positions match TRBD1. CDR1 is MNHEY, CDR2 SVGEGT, per germline. V was clipped by 5 bases and J by 2 bases; unmatched bases: 8. The CDR3 is 15 amino acids. As DNA, the CDR3 is TGTGCCAGCAGTCCCAGGGGGTCCAACAACTATGGCTACACCTTC. It translates to CASSPRGSNNYGYTF.

V gene TRBV25-1 combines with J gene TRBJ1-2, with 8 bases matching TRBD1. CDR3 length equals 12 residues. The V and J ends lost 6 bases and 3 bases, in that order; junction bases with no gene match: 0. In germline, CDR1 is MGHDK, CDR2 SYGVNS. In DNA form, the CDR3 reads TGTGCCAGCAGGACAGGGGACTATGGCTACACCTTC. Translated: CASRTGDYGYTF.

This chain connects TRBV19 to TRBJ2-1, with TRBD1 as a possible D gene (5 bases). V lost 6 bases and J lost 4, with 10 bases in between. Germline CDR1 LNHDA, CDR2 SQIVND (reference sequence). This CDR3 is 13 amino acids long. This CDR3 reads CASSDSEYNEQFF. The CDR3, as DNA: TGTGCCAGTAGCGACAGCGAGTACAATGAGCAGTTCTTC.

The chain uses TRBV18 and TRBJ2-7; 10 bases are shared with TRBD1. Trimming took 4 bases from V and 3 from J; bases not matched to a gene: 3. This CDR3 spans 14 amino acids. The germline CDR1 and CDR2 sequences are KGHSH and LQKENI. The CDR3 sequence: CASSRGTGDYEQYF. For the CDR3, the DNA is TGTGCCAGCTCACGAGGGACAGGGGACTACGAGCAGTACTTC.

This clone was counted once. The CDR3 is CASSPGLAGNRYEQYF. Written as DNA, the CDR3 is TGCGCCAGCAGCCCGGGACTAGCGGGAAACCGATACGAGCAGTACTTC. The chain combines TRBV5-1 with TRBJ2-7; 13 nucleotides line up with TRBD2. The germline V gene has CDR1 SGHRS and CDR2 YFSETQ. The V and J ends lost 4 bases and 4 bases, in that order; junction bases with no gene match: 8. CDR3 length: 16 residues.

The chain recombines TRBV3-1 (or the pseudogene TRBV3-2) with TRBJ2-3, with 8 bases that match TRBD2. This CDR3 is built from 15 residues. With V trimmed by 1 base and J by 6 bases, 6 bases remained unmatched. Germline V CDR1 and CDR2: LGHDT, YNNKEL (reference sequence). The CDR3 protein is CASSQAGGPSDTQYF. In DNA, the CDR3 is TGTGCCAGCAGCCAAGCGGGAGGGCCATCGGATACGCAGTATTTT.

This chain uses TRBV5-8 with TRBJ2-1; 7 bases fit TRBD2. Germline assignment: CDR1 SGHTS and CDR2 YDEGEE. CDR3 size: 15 residues. J gave up 1 base and V 4 bases, and 5 bases lay outside the gene matches. The CDR3 DNA follows: TGTGCCAGCAGCGATAGCGGGTTATCCTACAATGAGCAGTTCTTC. It codes for CASSDSGLSYNEQFF.

The gene calls are TRBV11-2 and TRBJ2-3; 7 bases fit TRBD2. The germline CDR1 and CDR2 sequences are SGHAT and FQNNGV. The length of the CDR3 is 12 residues. V was clipped by 10 bases and J by 2 bases; unmatched bases: 3. The CDR3: CATAGVTDTQYF. The CDR3 DNA reads as TGTGCCACCGCGGGAGTCACAGATACGCAGTATTTT.

The chain uses TRBV7-9 and TRBJ2-5, with 9 bases lining up with TRBD2. Germline V CDR1 and CDR2: SEHNR, FQNEAQ (reference sequence). J gave up 1 base and V 4 bases, and 7 bases lay outside the gene matches. The CDR3 covers 16 residues. Here the CDR3 DNA reads TGTGCCAGCAGCTCACTAAGGACTAGCGCCCAAGAGACCCAGTACTTC. Translated, it gives CASSSLRTSAQETQYF. The full variable domain, with the rest looked up from reference TRBV7-9 and TRBJ2-5, is DTGVSQNPRHKITKRGQNVTFRCDPISEHNRLYWYRQTLGQGPEFLTYFQNEAQLEKSRLLSDRFSAERPKGSFSTLEIQRTEQGDSAMYLCASSSLRTSAQETQYFGPGTRLLVL.

The gene calls are TRBV6-5 and TRBJ1-1; 11 bases are shared with TRBD1. CDR1 is MNHEY and CDR2 is SVGAGI in the germline V gene. The CDR3 contains 15 residues. The junction had 4 bases not matched to a gene; V was cut back by 6 bases and J by 1 base. The CDR3 nucleotides read TGTGCCAGCAGATCCGGGACAGGGGGGAACACTGAAGCTTTCTTT. It is translated as CASRSGTGGNTEAFF.

The chain has TRBV7-9 and TRBJ2-7, with 10 bases identical to TRBD2. The CDR3 contains 16 residues. Trimming cost V 6 bases and J 2 bases; bases outside gene matches: 10. Germline V gene lookup returns CDR1 SEHNR and CDR2 FQNEAQ (reference sequence). The CDR3: CASRNNWTSGTYEQYF. Here the CDR3 DNA reads TGTGCCAGCAGAAACAATTGGACTAGCGGCACCTACGAGCAGTACTTC.

This chain connects TRBV6-6 to TRBJ2-5; the match to TRBD1 covers 10 bases. The CDR3 contains 13 residues. The junction had 7 bases not matched to a gene; V was cut back by 10 bases and J by 5 bases. From germline, CDR1 is MNHNY and CDR2 SVGAGI (reference sequence). CDR3: CATRQGARETQYF. CDR3 DNA: TGTGCCACTCGACAGGGGGCCAGGGAGACCCAGTACTTC.

This clone was recorded only once. The gene calls are TRBV21-1 and TRBJ1-2. TRBV21-1 is annotated as a pseudogene. This CDR3 has 15 amino acids. The chain's CDR3 is CASSKDPGLSDGYTF. CDR3 bases: TGTGCCAGCAGCAAAGATCCGGGGTTATCGGATGGCTACACCTTC.

The chain uses TRBV7-2 and TRBJ1-6; a weak D match, TRBD1 (6 bases). V lost 5 bases to trimming and J lost 5 bases, with 13 bases between them. The germline V gene has CDR1 SGHTA and CDR2 FQGNSA. The CDR3 has 15 residues. CDR3 sequence reads: CASSPGTLHNSPLHF. CDR3 sequence (DNA): TGTGCCAGCAGCCCCGGGACACTACATAATTCACCCCTCCACTTT.

The chain recombines TRBV6-2 or TRBV6-3 with TRBJ2-5, with 9 bases fitting TRBD2. With 4 bases clipped from V and 5 bases from J, the junction kept 5 bases outside the gene matches. Looked up from germline, CDR1 is MNHEY and CDR2 is SVGEGT. The CDR3 has 14 residues. CDR3 protein: CASSWGLAGETQYF. For the CDR3, the DNA is TGTGCCAGCAGTTGGGGACTAGCCGGGGAGACCCAGTACTTC.

V gene TRBV4-1 combines with J gene TRBJ1-2; D unclear. The germline gives CDR1 MGHRA, CDR2 YSYEKL. V was clipped by 1 base and J by 7 bases, with 19 bases between them. The CDR3 consists of 16 residues. The DNA of the CDR3 is TGCGCCAGCAGCCAAGGGGCTCTTCAAATCCGGCGTGGCTACACCTTC. It yields the protein CASSQGALQIRRGYTF.

The rearrangement uses TRBV27 and TRBJ2-3; D uncertain. The germline V gene encodes CDR1 MNHEY and CDR2 SMNVEV (reference sequence). The ends were cut back, 2 bases at V and 1 base at J, with 7 bases in the middle. This CDR3 comprises 14 residues. The CDR3 coding sequence is TGTGCCAGCAGTTTAATAGAGCGCACAGATACGCAGTATTTT. It encodes CASSLIERTDTQYF.

V is TRBV6-5 and J is TRBJ2-5, with 8 bases aligning to TRBD2. The CDR3 totals 16 residues. Germline CDR1 MNHEY, CDR2 SVGAGI. V shed 0 bases, J shed 2 bases, and the junction held 5 bases outside the gene matches. The CDR3 DNA follows: TGTGCCAGCAGTTACTCGGGTAGCGGGGCACAAGAGACCCAGTACTTC. Translation gives CASSYSGSGAQETQYF.

This chain connects TRBV5-6 to TRBJ1-4; the match to TRBD1 covers 9 bases. Trimming at V came to 4 bases and at J to 2 bases, leaving 3 bases not matched to a gene. Germline CDR1 SGHDT, CDR2 YYEEEE. The CDR3 has 15 residues. The CDR3 nucleotides read TGTGCCAGCAGCGCAACAGGGGGCACTAATGAAAAACTGTTTTTT. Translated, it gives CASSATGGTNEKLFF.

This sequence joins TRBV18 and TRBJ2-1, with TRBD1 matching over 7 bases. Losses at the gene ends were 6 bases for V and 0 bases for J; bases not matched to a gene: 11. Germline CDR1 KGHSH, CDR2 LQKENI. The CDR3 consists of 17 residues. CDR3 amino acids: CASSRYTQGSSYNEQFF. DNA for the CDR3: TGTGCCAGCTCGCGTTATACACAGGGGAGCTCCTACAATGAGCAGTTCTTC.

The chain carries TRBV11-1 and TRBJ2-4; D call uncertain. CDR3 length equals 12 residues. In germline, CDR1 is SGHAT, CDR2 FQDESV (reference sequence). Deletions cut 9 bases from V and 0 bases from J, with 6 bases between. The CDR3: CASGIAKNIQYF. CDR3 DNA: TGTGCCAGTGGCATAGCCAAAAACATTCAGTACTTC.

The V call is TRBV19, the J call TRBJ2-3, with TRBD1 identical over 9 bases. From germline, CDR1 is LNHDA and CDR2 SQIVND (reference sequence). Trimming at V came to 8 bases and at J to 8 bases, leaving 8 bases not matched to a gene. The length of the CDR3 is 13 residues. In DNA form, the CDR3 reads TGTGCCAGTCAAAGGACAGGGGAGGGTACGCAGTATTTT. This codes for CASQRTGEGTQYF.

V is TRBV3-1 (or the pseudogene TRBV3-2) and J is TRBJ2-7, with D tentatively TRBD1 (5 bases). The CDR3 has 13 residues. Germline V gene sequence: CDR1 LGHDT, CDR2 YNNKEL (reference sequence). V shed 6 bases and J shed 2 bases, with 11 bases lying between them. CDR3 bases: TGTGCCAGCAGTGTTAGGGGCGCCTACGAGCAGTACTTC. It specifies CASSVRGAYEQYF.